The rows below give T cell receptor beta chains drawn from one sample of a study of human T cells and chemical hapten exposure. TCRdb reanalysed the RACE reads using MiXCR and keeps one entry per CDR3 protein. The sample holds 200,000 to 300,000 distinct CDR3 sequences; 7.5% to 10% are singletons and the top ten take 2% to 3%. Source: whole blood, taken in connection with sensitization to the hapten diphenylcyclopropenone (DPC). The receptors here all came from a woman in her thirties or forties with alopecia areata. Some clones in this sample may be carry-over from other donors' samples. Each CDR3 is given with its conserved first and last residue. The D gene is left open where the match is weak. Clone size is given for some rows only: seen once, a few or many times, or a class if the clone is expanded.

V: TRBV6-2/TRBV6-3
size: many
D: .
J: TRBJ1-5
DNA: TGTGCCAGCAGTTACTTGCGGACAGATTATAGCAATCAGCCCCAGCATTTT
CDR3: CASSYLRTDYSNQPQHF

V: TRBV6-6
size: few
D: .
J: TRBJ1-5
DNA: TGTGCCAGCAGTTACGGAGGGACTGCCAATCAGCCCCAGCATTTT
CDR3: CASSYGGTANQPQHF

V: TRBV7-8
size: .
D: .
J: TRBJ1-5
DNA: TGTGCCAGCAGCTTAGCGGGCAGCTATAGCAATCAGCCCCAGCATTTT
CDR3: CASSLAGSYSNQPQHF

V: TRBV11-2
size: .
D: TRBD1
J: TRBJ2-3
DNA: TGTGCCAGCAGCCCCTGGACAGGGAGCACAGATACGCAGTATTTT
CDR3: CASSPWTGSTDTQYF

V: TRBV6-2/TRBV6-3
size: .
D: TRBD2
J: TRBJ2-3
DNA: TGTGCCAGCAGTGCGACTAGCGGGAGACCCACAGATACGCAGTATTTT
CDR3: CASSATSGRPTDTQYF

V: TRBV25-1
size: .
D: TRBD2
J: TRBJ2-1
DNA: TGTGCCAGCAGTGGACTAGCGGGAGGTGCCTACAATGAGCAGTTCTTC
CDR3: CASSGLAGGAYNEQFF

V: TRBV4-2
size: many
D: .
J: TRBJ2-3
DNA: TGTGCCAGCAGCCACGGATCCGCACTAGTCTTAAGCACAGATACGCAGTATTTT
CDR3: CASSHGSALVLSTDTQYF

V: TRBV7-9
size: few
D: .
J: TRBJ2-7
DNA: TGTGCCAGCAGCTTGTTTCAGGAGGGCCGCGGCGAGCAGTACTTC
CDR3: CASSLFQEGRGEQYF

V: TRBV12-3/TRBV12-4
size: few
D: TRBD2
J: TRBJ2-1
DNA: TGTGCCAGCAGCCGGGGGAGCGGGAGTAACAATGAGCAGTTCTTC
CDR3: CASSRGSGSNNEQFF

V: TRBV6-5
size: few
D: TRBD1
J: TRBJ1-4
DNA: TGTGCCAGCAAGCCCCAGGGGGCAACTAATGAAAAACTGTTTTTT
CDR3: CASKPQGATNEKLFF

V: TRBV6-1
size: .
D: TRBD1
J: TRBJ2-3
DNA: TGTGCCAGCAGCGCCCGGACAGGGAGATACACAGATACGCAGTATTTT
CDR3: CASSARTGRYTDTQYF

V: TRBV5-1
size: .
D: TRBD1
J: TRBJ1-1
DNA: TGCGCCAGCAGCCCGACAACACAGGGGAGGAGCACTGAAGCTTTCTTT
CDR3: CASSPTTQGRSTEAFF

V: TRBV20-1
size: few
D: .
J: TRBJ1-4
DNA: TGCAGTGCTGGGGGGAGAAAACTGTTTTTT
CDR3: CSAGGRKLFF

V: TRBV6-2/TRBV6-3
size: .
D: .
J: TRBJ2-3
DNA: TGTGCCAGCAGTTACTCGGGCCAGGGGCCCGGTACGCAGTATTTT
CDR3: CASSYSGQGPGTQYF

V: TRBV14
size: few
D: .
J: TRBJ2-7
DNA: TGTGCCAGCAGCCAAGAGGGGCCCGGCGAGCAGTACTTC
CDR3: CASSQEGPGEQYF

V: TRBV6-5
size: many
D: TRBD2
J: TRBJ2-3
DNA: TGTGCCAGCAGTAAGAGACGGTTGGCTAGCGGGAGTCCGCAGTATTTT
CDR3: CASSKRRLASGSPQYF

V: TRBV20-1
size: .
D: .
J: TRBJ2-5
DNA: TGCAGTGCTGGGTCGGATAGAGAGACCCAGTACTTC
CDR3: CSAGSDRETQYF

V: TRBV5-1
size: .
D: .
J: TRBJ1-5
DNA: TGCGCCAGCAGCCCCGGGGCAGTAAGCAATCAGCCCCAGCATTTT
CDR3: CASSPGAVSNQPQHF

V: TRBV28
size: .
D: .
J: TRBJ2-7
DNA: TGTGCCAGCAGTTTATGGTCGGTGAGCTACGAGCAGTACTTC
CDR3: CASSLWSVSYEQYF

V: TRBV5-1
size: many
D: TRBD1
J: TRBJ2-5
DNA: TGCGCCAGCAGCTTGGGACAGGGGGCTGAGACCCAGTACTTC
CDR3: CASSLGQGAETQYF

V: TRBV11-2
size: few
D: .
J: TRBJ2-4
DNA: TGTGCCAGCAGCCCGCAGGGTGTAGCAATAAACATTCAGTACTTC
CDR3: CASSPQGVAINIQYF

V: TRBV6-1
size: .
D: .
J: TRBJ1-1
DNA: TGTGCCAGCAGTGAAAGGAGGGGAAAGAACACTGAAGCTTTCTTT
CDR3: CASSERRGKNTEAFF

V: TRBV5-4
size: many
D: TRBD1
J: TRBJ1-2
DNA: TGTGCCAGCAGCCCAGACAGGGAAAGCGGCTACACCTTC
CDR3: CASSPDRESGYTF

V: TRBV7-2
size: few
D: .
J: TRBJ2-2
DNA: TGTGCCAGCGGGACTCTAACGGCGGGAGGGGAGCTGTTTTTT
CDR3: CASGTLTAGGELFF

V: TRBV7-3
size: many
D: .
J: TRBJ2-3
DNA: TGTGCCAGCAGCCCCACCGGCGCAGATACGCAGTATTTT
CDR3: CASSPTGADTQYF

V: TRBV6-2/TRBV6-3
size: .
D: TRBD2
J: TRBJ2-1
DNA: TGTGCCAGCAGAGACGGGACTAGCGGGGATAAGCAGTTCTTC
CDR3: CASRDGTSGDKQFF

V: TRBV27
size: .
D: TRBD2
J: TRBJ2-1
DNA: TGTGCCAGCAGTCCCAGAGCGGGAGCGGGTTACAATGAGCAGTTCTTC
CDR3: CASSPRAGAGYNEQFF

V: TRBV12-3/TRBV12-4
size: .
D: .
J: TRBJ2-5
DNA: TGTGCCAGCAGTCCCCCGGGGTTTGAGGAGACCCAGTACTTC
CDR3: CASSPPGFEETQYF